These T cell receptor beta chains were read from a single sample in a study of T-cell memory formation after mild COVID-19. TCRdb fed the 5' RACE reads into MiXCR, producing one record per CDR3 protein. In the table there are about 340,000 distinct CDR3 sequences, roughly 13% of which are singletons. The sequencing input was PBMCs or a T cell subset sorted from them (not recorded which). These receptor sequences come from a man between 18 and 35 years old who had mild COVID-19 (a few samples of this study predate the infection). Cell type and time point are not known. The conserved cysteine and the conserved F or W are not part of the CDR3 here. The order of the fields is clone size, J gene, V gene, D gene, CDR3 protein. A D gene is named only where the DNA matches it firmly. Clone size is shown for a subset of rows, as once, few, many or a class of expanded clone.

size: .
J: TRBJ2-2
V: TRBV11-3
D: .
CDR3: ASSLAWGPDTGELF

size: many
J: TRBJ2-3
V: TRBV18
D: .
CDR3: ASGVWEDTQY

size: many
J: TRBJ2-7
V: TRBV6-5
D: .
CDR3: ASSPRKVYYEQY

size: .
J: TRBJ1-1
V: TRBV4-1
D: TRBD1
CDR3: ASSQERGQGYAF

size: .
J: TRBJ2-1
V: TRBV9
D: TRBD2
CDR3: ASGPRSSGRNEQF

size: few
J: TRBJ2-4
V: TRBV12-3/TRBV12-4
D: .
CDR3: ASSFGGRGIQY

size: .
J: TRBJ1-2
V: TRBV27
D: .
CDR3: ASSSPGSYYGYT

size: few
J: TRBJ2-3
V: TRBV20-1
D: .
CDR3: SAARDTQY

size: few
J: TRBJ2-1
V: TRBV5-4
D: TRBD2
CDR3: ASSLSGDYNEQF

size: many
J: TRBJ2-2
V: TRBV29-1
D: .
CDR3: SAEGTGELF

size: .
J: TRBJ1-5
V: TRBV6-6
D: .
CDR3: ASSYSTAAGGNQPQH

size: .
J: TRBJ2-3
V: TRBV5-5
D: .
CDR3: ASSPGRGREY

size: few
J: TRBJ2-1
V: TRBV20-1
D: TRBD2
CDR3: SATGLAGATRNEQF

size: .
J: TRBJ2-1
V: TRBV29-1
D: .
CDR3: SVAAPGSRWEQF

size: few
J: TRBJ1-3
V: TRBV28
D: .
CDR3: ASSGPHSGNTIY

size: few
J: TRBJ1-1
V: TRBV20-1
D: TRBD1
CDR3: SASRGTANTEAF

size: .
J: TRBJ2-2
V: TRBV20-1
D: .
CDR3: SARDIGGPVTGELF

size: few
J: TRBJ1-2
V: TRBV19
D: .
CDR3: ASSINGAHGYT

size: .
J: TRBJ2-6
V: TRBV12-3/TRBV12-4
D: .
CDR3: AARRGSSGANVLT

size: .
J: TRBJ1-1
V: TRBV7-2
D: .
CDR3: ASSLVEGLNTEAF

size: .
J: TRBJ1-3
V: TRBV27
D: TRBD1
CDR3: ASSERQGFSGNTIY

size: .
J: TRBJ2-5
V: TRBV6-6
D: .
CDR3: ASSYGPGWVTQY

size: .
J: TRBJ2-2
V: TRBV20-1
D: TRBD2
CDR3: SARDRQRGGTTGELF

size: many
J: TRBJ2-3
V: TRBV5-1
D: .
CDR3: ASSLAVWSTDTQY

size: .
J: TRBJ1-1
V: TRBV5-1
D: .
CDR3: ASSSRYLNTEAF

size: .
J: TRBJ2-3
V: TRBV5-1
D: .
CDR3: ASSTPEDPLDTQY

size: few
J: TRBJ1-1
V: TRBV7-9
D: .
CDR3: ASSLVGRGRSEAF

size: many
J: TRBJ2-1
V: TRBV5-1
D: TRBD1
CDR3: ASSLGTGGDAYNEQF

size: few
J: TRBJ2-1
V: TRBV20-1
D: .
CDR3: SACDRSNEQF

size: few
J: TRBJ1-5
V: TRBV6-2/TRBV6-3
D: TRBD1
CDR3: ASSWTGKQPQH

size: .
J: TRBJ1-2
V: TRBV18
D: TRBD1
CDR3: ASSPPRTGIANYGYT

size: few
J: TRBJ1-2
V: TRBV4-3
D: TRBD1
CDR3: ASSRYQGDSINYGYT

size: .
J: TRBJ2-7
V: TRBV19
D: .
CDR3: ASSWGGDYEQY

size: .
J: TRBJ2-3
V: TRBV5-1
D: TRBD2
CDR3: ASSLRSGGAPFTDTQY

size: .
J: TRBJ2-3
V: TRBV12-3/TRBV12-4
D: .
CDR3: ASSFPGWTDTQY

size: .
J: TRBJ2-6
V: TRBV6-5
D: .
CDR3: ASSYRSSGANVLT

size: .
J: TRBJ2-1
V: TRBV6-5
D: TRBD1
CDR3: ASNKDRGYEF

size: few
J: TRBJ2-3
V: TRBV25-1
D: .
CDR3: ASSFTSSQY

size: few
J: TRBJ1-2
V: TRBV19
D: TRBD1
CDR3: ASSPHRQGGYGYT

size: .
J: TRBJ1-1
V: TRBV4-1
D: .
CDR3: ASSQGGGSAEAF

size: few
J: TRBJ2-7
V: TRBV6-1
D: TRBD1
CDR3: ASSEDRGPVGFYEQY

size: few
J: TRBJ1-1
V: TRBV9
D: .
CDR3: ASGPGTAIMNTEAF

size: .
J: TRBJ2-1
V: TRBV11-2
D: TRBD1
CDR3: ASSLGDSGAYNEQF

size: .
J: TRBJ2-3
V: TRBV11-2
D: .
CDR3: ASSLARMGRTITQY

size: few
J: TRBJ1-2
V: TRBV5-6
D: .
CDR3: ASSIQSYGYT

size: few
J: TRBJ2-3
V: TRBV29-1
D: .
CDR3: SVEPGGDTQY

size: .
J: TRBJ2-5
V: TRBV25-1
D: TRBD1
CDR3: ATRARGFQETQY

size: few
J: TRBJ2-1
V: TRBV5-6
D: .
CDR3: ASSLVLSSYNEQF

size: few
J: TRBJ2-7
V: TRBV4-3
D: .
CDR3: ASSPEAWGSYEQY

size: few
J: TRBJ1-1
V: TRBV29-1
D: .
CDR3: SVGFGEAF

size: .
J: TRBJ2-3
V: TRBV4-2
D: TRBD2
CDR3: ASSPERGGQTDTQY

size: many
J: TRBJ2-3
V: TRBV6-1
D: .
CDR3: ASTSGPGTDTQY

size: many
J: TRBJ1-5
V: TRBV25-1
D: .
CDR3: ASSETNSWSNQPQH

size: .
J: TRBJ2-1
V: TRBV5-5
D: .
CDR3: ASSLMGVNEQF

size: few
J: TRBJ2-1
V: TRBV20-1
D: TRBD1
CDR3: SARGQGTRYNEQF

size: few
J: TRBJ2-2
V: TRBV15
D: TRBD1
CDR3: ATRTGNTGELF

size: few
J: TRBJ1-5
V: TRBV5-1
D: .
CDR3: ASSLGAVDQPQH

size: few
J: TRBJ1-5
V: TRBV6-2/TRBV6-3
D: .
CDR3: ASSYRGYNQPQH

size: .
J: TRBJ2-7
V: TRBV15
D: TRBD1
CDR3: ATSPGTGIYEQY

size: few
J: TRBJ2-5
V: TRBV20-1
D: TRBD2
CDR3: SAKCRLREVWETQY